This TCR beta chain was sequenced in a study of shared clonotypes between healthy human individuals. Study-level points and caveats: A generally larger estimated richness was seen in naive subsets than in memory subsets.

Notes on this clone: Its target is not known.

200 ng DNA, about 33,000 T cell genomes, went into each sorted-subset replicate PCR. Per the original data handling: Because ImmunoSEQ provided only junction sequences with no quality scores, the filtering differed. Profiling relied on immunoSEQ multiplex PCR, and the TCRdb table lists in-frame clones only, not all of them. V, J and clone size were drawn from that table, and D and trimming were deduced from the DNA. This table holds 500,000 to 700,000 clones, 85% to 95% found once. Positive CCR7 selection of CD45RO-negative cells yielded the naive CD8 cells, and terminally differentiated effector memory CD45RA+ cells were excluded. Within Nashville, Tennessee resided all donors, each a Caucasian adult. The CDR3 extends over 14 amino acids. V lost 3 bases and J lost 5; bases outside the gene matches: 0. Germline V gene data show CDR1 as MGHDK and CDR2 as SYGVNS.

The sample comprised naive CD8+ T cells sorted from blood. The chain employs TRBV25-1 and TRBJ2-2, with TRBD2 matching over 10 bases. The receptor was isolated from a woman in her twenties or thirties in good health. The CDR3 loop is CASSEGLATGELFF. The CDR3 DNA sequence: TGTGCCAGCAGTGAGGGACTAGCGACCGGGGAGCTGTTTTTT.